The rows below give T cell receptor beta chains drawn from one sample of a study of blood T cell repertoires in COVID-19. Assay: immunoSEQ multiplex PCR; the TCRdb copy retains only in-frame clones and omits some. The sample holds about 41,000 clones, around four fifths seen once. Sequencing was performed on peripheral blood. The receptors here all came from a woman of 80 years or more with active or convalescent COVID-19. CDR3s include the opening cysteine and the closing phenylalanine or tryptophan. The D gene is left open where the match is weak. Clone size is stated in some rows and not others, as once, few, many or a class when expanded.

j_call,d_call,clone_size,v_call,cdr3_nt,cdr3_aa
TRBJ1-2,NA,NA,TRBV19,TGTGCCAGTAGTATCGTTGCAGGGAATAACTATGGCTACACCTTC,CASSIVAGNNYGYTF
TRBJ2-3,TRBD2,NA,TRBV7-7,TGTGCTAGCAGCCCCGGACTAGTTGCAGATACGCAGTATTTT,CASSPGLVADTQYF
TRBJ2-3,NA,NA,TRBV5-1,TGCGCCAGCAGCTTGGGGGACATATACACAGATACGCAGTATTTT,CASSLGDIYTDTQYF
TRBJ2-7,NA,NA,TRBV28,TGTGCCAGCAGTTTATCCCCCACAGGGCGAAATTCCTACGAGCAGTACTTC,CASSLSPTGRNSYEQYF
TRBJ1-3,NA,NA,TRBV19,TGTGCCAGTAGTTCCCCAGGGGCTGGAAACACCATATATTTT,CASSSPGAGNTIYF
TRBJ1-6,NA,NA,TRBV18,TGTGCCAGCTCACCTACTGCCGGGAACAATTCACCCCTCCACTTT,CASSPTAGNNSPLHF
TRBJ2-1,TRBD1,NA,TRBV7-6,TGTGCCAGCAGCTTAGGCCTCGGGGCCAGGGGGCTTAACAATGAGCAGTTCTTC,CASSLGLGARGLNNEQFF
TRBJ2-7,TRBD1,NA,TRBV27,TGTGCCAGCAGTTGGACAGGGCCCTACGAGCAGTACTTC,CASSWTGPYEQYF
TRBJ1-2,NA,few,TRBV28,TGTGCCAGCAGGAAAAACCCGACACTCTATGGCTACACCTTC,CASRKNPTLYGYTF
TRBJ2-2,TRBD1,NA,TRBV15,TGTGCCACCAGCGCGAGGGGGCAGGAAACCGGGGAGCTGTTTTTT,CATSARGQETGELFF
TRBJ2-3,TRBD2,NA,TRBV5-1,TGCGCCAGCAGTCCGGGACTAGCGGGAGTTGTTACGCAGTATTTT,CASSPGLAGVVTQYF
TRBJ2-3,TRBD2,NA,TRBV28,TGTGCCAGCAGTCTATCAGGACTAGCCGCAGATACGCAGTATTTT,CASSLSGLAADTQYF
TRBJ1-2,NA,few,TRBV15,TGTGCCACCAGCAGGGCCGACCAGAATTGGAGAGGCTACACCTTC,CATSRADQNWRGYTF
TRBJ1-1,NA,NA,TRBV28,TGTGCCAGCAGTACAAAGGGCCAGGGTGAAGCTTTCTTT,CASSTKGQGEAFF
TRBJ2-1,NA,NA,TRBV7-8,TGTGCCAGCAGCTTAATCCAGGGGATTACCTACAATGAGCAGTTCTTC,CASSLIQGITYNEQFF
TRBJ1-4,NA,few,TRBV28,TGTGCCAGCACCCGGGGACAACTGAATGAAAAACTGTTTTTT,CASTRGQLNEKLFF
TRBJ2-7,TRBD2,NA,TRBV10-1,TGCGCCAGCACGACGCCACTAGCGGGAGAGACCTACGAGCAGTACTTC,CASTTPLAGETYEQYF
TRBJ2-7,TRBD1,NA,TRBV19,TGTGCCAGCCGGGGTGGGGGGACAGGGCATCGGGACGAGCAGTACTTC,CASRGGGTGHRDEQYF
TRBJ1-5,NA,once,TRBV28,TGTGCCAGCAGTCTACTTATGGGAGGGTTAAAAAATCAGCCCCAGCATTTT,CASSLLMGGLKNQPQHF
TRBJ2-3,TRBD1,NA,TRBV2,TGTGCCAGCAGCTACGGGACAGGGGTTGGGGATACGCAGTATTTT,CASSYGTGVGDTQYF
TRBJ1-2,TRBD1,NA,TRBV6-5,TGTGCCAGTTCGGACAGGGGGTATGGCTACACCTTC,CASSDRGYGYTF
TRBJ2-1,NA,NA,TRBV27,TGTGCCAGCCCCAGGGGCGGAAAGTCCTACAATGAGCAGTTCTTC,CASPRGGKSYNEQFF
TRBJ2-1,NA,NA,TRBV7-2,TGTGCCAGCAGTTCCCCTCCGGGTGTATACAATGAGCAGTTCTTC,CASSSPPGVYNEQFF
TRBJ1-1,TRBD1,NA,TRBV2,TGTGCCAGCAGCGGGACAGGGTGGGGCACTGAAGCTTTCTTT,CASSGTGWGTEAFF
TRBJ2-1,TRBD2,NA,TRBV6-1,TGTGCCAGCAGTGAAGTTGGGCGGGGGGGGTCATACAATGAGCAGTTCTTC,CASSEVGRGGSYNEQFF
TRBJ2-7,TRBD2,NA,TRBV19,TGTGCCAGTAGTATCGGCCGGGGGGTTGCCTACGAGCAGTACTTC,CASSIGRGVAYEQYF
TRBJ2-1,TRBD2,NA,TRBV28,TGTGCCAGCAGGGAAGGGACTAGCGGGAGCCATGAGCAGTTCTTC,CASREGTSGSHEQFF
TRBJ2-2,NA,NA,TRBV4-3,TGCGCCAGCAGCCAAGATCGAGCGGGCTACACCGGGGAGCTGTTTTTT,CASSQDRAGYTGELFF
TRBJ1-2,NA,NA,TRBV7-8,TGTGCCAGCAGCCCACGAGTGGTTTTTTGGACAGACTATGGCTACACCTTC,CASSPRVVFWTDYGYTF
TRBJ2-3,NA,NA,TRBV9,TGTGCCAGCAGCGTAGAAGGGAGAGGCACAGATACGCAGTATTTT,CASSVEGRGTDTQYF
TRBJ1-2,TRBD1,NA,TRBV6-2/TRBV6-3,TGTGCCAGCAGTATTAACAGGGGAGTCTATGGCTACACCTTC,CASSINRGVYGYTF
TRBJ1-1,NA,once,TRBV27,TGTGCCAGCAGTTTACGGGAAATGAACACTGAAGCTTTCTTT,CASSLREMNTEAFF
TRBJ2-1,TRBD2,NA,TRBV15,TGTGCCACCAGCAGAGATATCAGCGGGAGACGCGGTGAGCAGTTCTTC,CATSRDISGRRGEQFF
TRBJ2-2,TRBD2,NA,TRBV5-1,TGCGCCAGCAGCTTGGCCGCGGGAGGGGCGAACACCGGGGAGCTGTTTTTT,CASSLAAGGANTGELFF
TRBJ2-1,TRBD2,NA,TRBV29-1,TGCAGCGCTCTACTAGCGGGACCGTACAATGAGCAGTTCTTC,CSALLAGPYNEQFF